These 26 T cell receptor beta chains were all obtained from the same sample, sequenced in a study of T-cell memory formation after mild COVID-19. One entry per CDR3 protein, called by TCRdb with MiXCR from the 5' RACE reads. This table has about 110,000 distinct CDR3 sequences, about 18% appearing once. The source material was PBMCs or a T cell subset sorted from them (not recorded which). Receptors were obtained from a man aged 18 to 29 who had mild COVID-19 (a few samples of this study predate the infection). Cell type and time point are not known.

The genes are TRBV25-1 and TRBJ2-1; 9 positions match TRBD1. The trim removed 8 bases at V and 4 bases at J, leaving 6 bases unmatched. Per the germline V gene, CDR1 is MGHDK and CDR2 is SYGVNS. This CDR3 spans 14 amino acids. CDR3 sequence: CASGAGQGYNEQFF. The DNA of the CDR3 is TGTGCCAGCGGGGCAGGACAGGGGTACAATGAGCAGTTCTTC.

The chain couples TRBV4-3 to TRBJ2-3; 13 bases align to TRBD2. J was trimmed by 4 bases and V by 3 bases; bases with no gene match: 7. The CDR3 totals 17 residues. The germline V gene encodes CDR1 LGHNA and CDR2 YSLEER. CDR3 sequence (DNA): TGCGCCAGCAGCCACTCAACTAGCGGGGGGGCCCCAGATACGCAGTATTTT. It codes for CASSHSTSGGAPDTQYF.

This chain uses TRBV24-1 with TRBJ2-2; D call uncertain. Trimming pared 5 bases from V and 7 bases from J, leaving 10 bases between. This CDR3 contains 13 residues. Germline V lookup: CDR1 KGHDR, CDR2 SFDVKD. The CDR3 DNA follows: TGTGCCACCAGTGCGGGTTTAGGCGGGGAGCTGTTTTTT. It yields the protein CATSAGLGGELFF.

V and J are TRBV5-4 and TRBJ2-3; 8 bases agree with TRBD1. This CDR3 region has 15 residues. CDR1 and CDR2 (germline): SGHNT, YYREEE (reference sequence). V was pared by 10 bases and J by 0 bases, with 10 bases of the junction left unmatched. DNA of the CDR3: TGTGCCGGAAAACGTACAGGGGGGAGCACAGATACGCAGTATTTT. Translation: CAGKRTGGSTDTQYF.

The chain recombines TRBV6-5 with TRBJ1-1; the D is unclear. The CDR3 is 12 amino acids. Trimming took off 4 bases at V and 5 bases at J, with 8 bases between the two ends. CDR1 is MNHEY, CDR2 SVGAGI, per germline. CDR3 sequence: CASSSPGTEAFF. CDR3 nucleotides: TGTGCCAGCAGTTCCCCGGGAACTGAAGCTTTCTTT.

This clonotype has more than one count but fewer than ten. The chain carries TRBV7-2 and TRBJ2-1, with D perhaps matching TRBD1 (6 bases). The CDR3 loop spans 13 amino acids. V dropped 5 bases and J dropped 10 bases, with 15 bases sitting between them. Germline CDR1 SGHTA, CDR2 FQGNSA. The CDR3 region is CASSLQGQGEQFF. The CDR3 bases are TGTGCCAGCAGCCTACAGGGTCAGGGGGAGCAGTTCTTC.

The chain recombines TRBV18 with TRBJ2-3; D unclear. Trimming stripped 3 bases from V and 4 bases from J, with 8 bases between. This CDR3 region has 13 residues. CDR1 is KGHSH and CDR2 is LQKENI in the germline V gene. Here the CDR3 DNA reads TGTGCCAGCTCACCCCACCCGGCAGATACGCAGTATTTT. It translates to CASSPHPADTQYF.

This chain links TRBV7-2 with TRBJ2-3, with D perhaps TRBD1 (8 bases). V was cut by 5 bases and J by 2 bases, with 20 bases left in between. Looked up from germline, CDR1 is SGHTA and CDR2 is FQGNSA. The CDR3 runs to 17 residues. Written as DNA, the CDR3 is TGTGCCAGCAGCCCCCGACAGGGGAGGGGGTACACAGATACGCAGTATTTT. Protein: CASSPRQGRGYTDTQYF.

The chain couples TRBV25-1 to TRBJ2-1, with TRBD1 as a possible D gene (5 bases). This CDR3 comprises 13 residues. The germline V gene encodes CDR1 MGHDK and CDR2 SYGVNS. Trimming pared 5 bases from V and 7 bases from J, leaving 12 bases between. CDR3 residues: CASSPAGANEQFF. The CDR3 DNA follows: TGTGCCAGCAGTCCCGCTGGGGCGAATGAGCAGTTCTTC.

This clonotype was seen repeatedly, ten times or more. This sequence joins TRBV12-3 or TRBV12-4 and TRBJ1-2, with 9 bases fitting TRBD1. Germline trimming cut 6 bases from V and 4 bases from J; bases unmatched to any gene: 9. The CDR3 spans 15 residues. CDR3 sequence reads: CASSRPGTGLYGYTF. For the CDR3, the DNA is TGTGCCAGCAGCCGTCCCGGGACAGGGCTCTATGGCTACACCTTC.

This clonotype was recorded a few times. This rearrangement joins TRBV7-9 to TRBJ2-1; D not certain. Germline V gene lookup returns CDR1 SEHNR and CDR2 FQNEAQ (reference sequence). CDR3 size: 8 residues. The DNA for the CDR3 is TGTGCTAATGGTAGGGAGTTCTTC. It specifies CANGREFF. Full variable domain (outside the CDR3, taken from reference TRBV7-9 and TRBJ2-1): DTGVSQNPRHKITKRGQNVTFRCDPISEHNRLYWYRQTLGQGPEFLTYFQNEAQLEKSRLLSDRFSAERPKGSFSTLEIQRTEQGDSAMYLCANGREFFGPGTRLTVL.

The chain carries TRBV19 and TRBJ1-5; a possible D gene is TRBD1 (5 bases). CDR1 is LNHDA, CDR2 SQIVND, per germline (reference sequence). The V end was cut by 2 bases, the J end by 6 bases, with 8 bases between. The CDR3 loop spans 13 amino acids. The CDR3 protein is CASSIPGFQPQHF. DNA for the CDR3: TGTGCCAGTAGTATACCAGGGTTTCAGCCCCAGCATTTT.

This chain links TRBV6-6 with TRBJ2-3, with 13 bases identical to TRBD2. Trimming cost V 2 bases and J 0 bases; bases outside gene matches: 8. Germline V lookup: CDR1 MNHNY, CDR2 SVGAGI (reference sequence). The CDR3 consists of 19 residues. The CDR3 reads CASSYTGLAGVSSTDTQYF. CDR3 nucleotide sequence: TGTGCCAGCAGTTACACCGGACTAGCGGGGGTTTCTAGCACAGATACGCAGTATTTT.

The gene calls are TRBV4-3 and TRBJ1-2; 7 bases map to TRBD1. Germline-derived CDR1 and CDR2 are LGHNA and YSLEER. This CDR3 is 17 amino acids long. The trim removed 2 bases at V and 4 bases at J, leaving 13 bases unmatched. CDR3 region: CASSQQDRTTYPYGYTF. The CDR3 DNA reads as TGCGCCAGCAGCCAACAGGACAGGACGACATACCCCTATGGCTACACCTTC.

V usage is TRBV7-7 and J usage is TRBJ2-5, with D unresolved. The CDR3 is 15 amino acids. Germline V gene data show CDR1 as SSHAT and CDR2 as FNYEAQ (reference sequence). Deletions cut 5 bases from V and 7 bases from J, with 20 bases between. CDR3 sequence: CASSPTSPRSGTQYF. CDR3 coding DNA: TGTGCCAGCAGCCCGACAAGTCCGAGATCGGGGACCCAGTACTTC.

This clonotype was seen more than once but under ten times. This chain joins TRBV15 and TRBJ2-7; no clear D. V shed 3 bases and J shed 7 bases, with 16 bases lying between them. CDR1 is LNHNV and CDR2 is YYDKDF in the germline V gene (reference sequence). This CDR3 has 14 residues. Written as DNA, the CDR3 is TGTGCCACCAGCAGGAATCCCAGGTCTGAGGAGCAGTACTTC. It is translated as CATSRNPRSEEQYF.

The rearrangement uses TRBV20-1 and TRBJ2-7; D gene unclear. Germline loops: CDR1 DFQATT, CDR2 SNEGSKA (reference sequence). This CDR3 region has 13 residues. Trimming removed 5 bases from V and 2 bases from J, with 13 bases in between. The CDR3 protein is CSAALGMTYEQYF. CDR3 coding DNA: TGCAGTGCTGCCCTCGGAATGACCTACGAGCAGTACTTC.

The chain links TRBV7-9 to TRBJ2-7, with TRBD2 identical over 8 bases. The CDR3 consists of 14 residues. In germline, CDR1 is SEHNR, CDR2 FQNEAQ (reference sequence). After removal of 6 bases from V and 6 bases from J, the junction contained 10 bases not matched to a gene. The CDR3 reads CASSPRGGHPEQYF. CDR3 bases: TGTGCCAGCAGTCCCCGGGGGGGCCACCCCGAGCAGTACTTC.

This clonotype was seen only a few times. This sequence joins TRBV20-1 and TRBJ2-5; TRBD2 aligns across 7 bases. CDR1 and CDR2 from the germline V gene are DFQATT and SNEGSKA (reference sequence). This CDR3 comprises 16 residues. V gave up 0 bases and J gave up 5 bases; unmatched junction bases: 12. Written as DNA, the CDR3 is TGCAGTGCTAGAGATCGGTCCCCGGCGGGGGACGAGACCCAGTACTTC. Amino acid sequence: CSARDRSPAGDETQYF.

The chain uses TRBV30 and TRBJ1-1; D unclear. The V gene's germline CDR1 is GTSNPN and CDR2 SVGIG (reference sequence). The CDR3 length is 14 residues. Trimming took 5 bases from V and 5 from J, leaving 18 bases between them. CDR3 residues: CAWDLEGGGTEAFF. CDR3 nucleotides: TGTGCCTGGGACCTGGAAGGTGGAGGGACTGAAGCTTTCTTT.

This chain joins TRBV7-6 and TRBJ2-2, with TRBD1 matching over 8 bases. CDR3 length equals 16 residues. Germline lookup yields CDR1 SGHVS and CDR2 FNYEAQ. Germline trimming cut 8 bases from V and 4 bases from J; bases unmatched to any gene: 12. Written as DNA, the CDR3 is TGTGCCAGCGGGGTGATGGGACAGGCGGGCACCGGGGAGCTGTTTTTT. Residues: CASGVMGQAGTGELFF.

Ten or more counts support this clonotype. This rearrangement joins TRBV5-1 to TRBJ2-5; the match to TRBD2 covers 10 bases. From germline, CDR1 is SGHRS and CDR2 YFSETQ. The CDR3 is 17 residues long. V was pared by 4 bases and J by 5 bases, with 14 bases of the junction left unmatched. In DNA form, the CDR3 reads TGCGCCAGCAGCCTCGTTAGCGGGGGGCCGGGGGTTGAGACCCAGTACTTC. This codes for CASSLVSGGPGVETQYF.

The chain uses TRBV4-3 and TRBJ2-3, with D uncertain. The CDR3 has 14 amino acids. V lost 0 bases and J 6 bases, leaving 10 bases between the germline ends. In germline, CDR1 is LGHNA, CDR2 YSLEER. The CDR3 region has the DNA TGCGCCAGCAGCCAAGATATTAGAGGCGATACGCAGTATTTT. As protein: CASSQDIRGDTQYF.

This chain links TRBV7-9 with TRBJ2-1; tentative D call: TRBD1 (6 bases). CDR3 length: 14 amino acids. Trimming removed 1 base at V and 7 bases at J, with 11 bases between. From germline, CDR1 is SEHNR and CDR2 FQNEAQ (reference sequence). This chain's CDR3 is CASSLEGRGNEQFF. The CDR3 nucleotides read TGTGCCAGCAGCTTAGAGGGAAGGGGGAATGAGCAGTTCTTC.

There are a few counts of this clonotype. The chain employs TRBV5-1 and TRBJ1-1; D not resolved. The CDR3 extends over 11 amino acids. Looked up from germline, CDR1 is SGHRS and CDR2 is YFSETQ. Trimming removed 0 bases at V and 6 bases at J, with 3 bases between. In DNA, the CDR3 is TGCGCCAGCAGCTTGGAGGCTGAAGCTTTCTTT. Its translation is CASSLEAEAFF. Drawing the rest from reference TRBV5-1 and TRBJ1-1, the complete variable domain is KAGVTQTPRYLIKTRGQQVTLSCSPISGHRSVSWYQQTPGQGLQFLFEYFSETQRNKGNFPGRFSGRQFSNSRSEMNVSTLELGDSALYLCASSLEAEAFFGQGTRLTVV.

CDR3 sequence (DNA): TGTGCCAGCTCACCACCTAACAGCGGGGGGGCAGATACGCAGTATTTT. Translated: CASSPPNSGGADTQYF. The chain employs TRBV18 and TRBJ2-3; 10 bases line up with TRBD2. V was pared by 0 bases and J by 4 bases, with 4 bases of the junction left unmatched. The length of the CDR3 is 16 residues. The germline V gene has CDR1 KGHSH and CDR2 LQKENI.